The next 2 T cell receptor beta chains were all read from a single sample in a study of Ad26.COV2.S vaccination and SARS-CoV-2 variants. Treatment described: some 20 received Ad26.COV2.S at low or high dose, single or two shots; about 5 received placebo; per-sample allocation not given. On day 63 after the first injection, vaccine and placebo recipients gave samples. Libraries were prepared by immunoSEQ multiplex PCR; TCRdb keeps only in-frame clonotypes and omits some of them. This table has approximately 410,000 clones, 88% appearing once. The sample here was peripheral blood, taken in a trial of Ad26.COV2.S vaccine versus placebo. These receptors were taken from a person between 18 and 60 years old who received the Ad26.COV2.S COVID-19 vaccine or a placebo.

This chain connects TRBV27 to TRBJ1-2; maybe TRBD1 (5 bases). The CDR3 contains 14 residues. Germline values: CDR1 MNHEY, CDR2 SMNVEV (reference sequence). Trimming took 6 bases from V and 4 from J, leaving 15 bases between them. CDR3: CASSSAGSAYGYTF. DNA of the CDR3: TGTGCCAGCAGCTCAGCAGGGTCGGCCTATGGCTACACCTTC.

The chain links TRBV5-6 to TRBJ2-1; 12 bases are a match to TRBD2. The ends lost 4 bases at V and 10 bases at J; junction bases unmatched: 12. Germline V lookup: CDR1 SGHDT, CDR2 YYEEEE. This CDR3 is 16 amino acids long. The DNA for the CDR3 is TGTGCCAGCAGCCCGGGACTAGCGGGCAGCCTGGGGGAGCAGTTCTTC. It specifies CASSPGLAGSLGEQFF.